A selection of T cell receptor beta chains follows, all from one sample in a study of glioma-infiltrating T cells after dendritic cell vaccination. Libraries were prepared by immunoSEQ multiplex PCR; TCRdb keeps only in-frame clonotypes and omits some of them. The sample lists just under 60,000 clones, 70% to 85% occurring once. The sequencing used blood, collected after dendritic cell vaccination. These receptors were collected from a human donor with glioblastoma. The CDR3 runs from the conserved cysteine through the conserved F or W.

TRBV9	TRBJ1-1	CASSVQANTEAFF
TRBV19	TRBJ1-2	CASSIDPGDYGYTF
TRBV4-1	TRBJ2-7	CASSQVGREGEREQYF
TRBV30	TRBJ2-3	CASEAVSTDTQYF
TRBV2	TRBJ2-3	CASRRLAGGPDGTDTQYF
TRBV6-1	TRBJ1-1	CASPKRSMNTEAFF
TRBV19	TRBJ2-3	CASSRSSGGGTDTQYF
TRBV19	TRBJ1-2	CASSLQIRDRHYGYTF
TRBV25-1	TRBJ1-1	CASRGNQGVNTEAFF
TRBV27	TRBJ1-1	CASSLRVDLHTEAFF
TRBV5-1	TRBJ1-1	CASSLNGLKNTEAFF
TRBV2	TRBJ2-3	CASRVLAGSTDTQYF
TRBV7-2	TRBJ1-2	CASSLSTKNEDYGYTF
TRBV7-2	TRBJ1-5	CASSLESLSNQPQHF
TRBV6-1	TRBJ2-6	CASSEWTGESGANVLTF
TRBV25-1	TRBJ2-1	CASSESNSGQFF
TRBV9	NA	CAPRRRGEQYF
TRBV18	TRBJ2-5	CASSPDQETQYF
TRBV7-6	TRBJ2-2	CASSRSPSGGTGELFF
TRBV7-8	TRBJ1-4	CASSADRNEKLFF
TRBV11-3	TRBJ2-1	CASRRTSGGEQFF
TRBV4-2	TRBJ2-5	CASSQPDRVRETQYF
TRBV30	TRBJ1-4	CAWSEGVRGEKLFF
TRBV7-9	TRBJ1-2	CASSPQGANYGYTF
TRBV7-9	TRBJ2-2	CASSYSRGTGELFF
TRBV11-2	TRBJ1-3	CASSSYGGADSGNTIYF
TRBV5-1	TRBJ2-7	CASSLDPSGQPRDEQYF
TRBV29-1	TRBJ1-2	CSVAGARGYTF
TRBV7-9	TRBJ2-2	CASSLLRGETGELFF
TRBV7-2	TRBJ2-5	CASSFRETQYF
TRBV14	TRBJ1-1	CASSQEGGGDTEAFF
TRBV19	TRBJ1-2	CASNIDGETGGMGYGYTF
TRBV29-1	TRBJ1-4	CSKTGQVIRRKEKLFF
TRBV29-1	TRBJ2-5	CSARGQETQYF
TRBV6-5	TRBJ1-2	CASSYSKQDGYGYTF
TRBV9	TRBJ1-2	CASTHGTGSNYGYTF
TRBV30	TRBJ2-7	CAWGEDTYEQYF
TRBV7-9	TRBJ1-2	CASSSQGDGDYGYTF
TRBV30	TRBJ2-1	CAWRKKEQNEQFF
TRBV7-3	TRBJ1-6	CASSLAGPGNSPLHF
TRBV6-5	TRBJ1-2	CASRRDRSTNYGYTF
TRBV5-4	TRBJ2-7	CASSSITTWNEQYF
TRBV9	TRBJ1-1	CASSVDSGDMNTEAFF
TRBV5-4	TRBJ2-5	CASNTRGAQEETQYF
TRBV15	TRBJ2-1	CATSRDRRLPVLF
TRBV7-2	TRBJ2-2	CASSPDLRGAGELFF
TRBV7-9	TRBJ1-2	CASSVRPGGGREDGYTF
TRBV4-1	TRBJ2-1	CASSQARGNEQFF
TRBV4-1	TRBJ2-1	CASSQDELAGALYNEQFF
TRBV18	NA	CASSRGTGGGLNEQYF
TRBV6-6	TRBJ1-2	CASSSQIYGYTF
TRBV4-2	TRBJ1-5	CASSQVVEAQPQHF